The clone carrying this T cell receptor beta chain was seen many times. Antigen unknown. These data are taken from a study of T cells in Graves' hyperthyroidism and ophthalmopathy. Findings and limits, study-wide: Ophthalmopathy was model-predicted a median about 6.7 months pre-onset. A 13 V-J model separated ophthalmopathy from stable hyperthyroidism.

Graves' hyperthyroidism qualified as stable when ophthalmopathy did not progress within 18 months. The V gene's germline CDR1 is SGHDT and CDR2 YYEEEE. This CDR3 contains 14 residues. V was shortened by 1 base and J by 6 bases, with 10 bases between the two germline ends. Researchers took RNA transcripts and amplified the TCR beta CDR3 regions from them. First-round RT-PCR targeting the TCR CDR3 was performed with the HTBI primer set. TCRdb re-derived calls from the multiplex PCR reads in MiXCR, one entry per CDR3 protein. The sample contains about 580,000 distinct CDR3 sequences, approximately 44% of which appear only once.

Sequenced input: peripheral blood or thyroid tissue (not recorded which). The chain has TRBV5-6 and TRBJ1-4, with a possible D match to TRBD1 (6 bases). The TCR originated in a woman aged 18 to 35 with Graves' hyperthyroidism. This CDR3 reads CASSLTGRDEKLFF. CDR3 in DNA: TGTGCCAGCAGCTTGACAGGGAGGGATGAAAAACTGTTTTTT.